Presented here are 6 T cell receptor beta chains from one specimen sequenced in a study of T cells in Graves' hyperthyroidism and ophthalmopathy. RNA transcripts yielded amplified TCR beta CDR3 regions. A first-round RT-PCR of the TCR CDR3 used the HTBI primer set. TCRdb re-called the multiplex PCR reads through MiXCR, storing one row per CDR3 protein. The repertoire holds over 650,000 distinct CDR3 sequences, about a sixth seen once, with roughly 8% in the top ten. The sequenced sample was blood. Every receptor here comes from a man between 18 and 29 years old with Graves' hyperthyroidism.

V gene TRBV14 combines with J gene TRBJ2-7, with unresolved D. Germline V gene lookup returns CDR1 SGHDN and CDR2 FVKESK. This CDR3 has 13 residues. The V and J ends lost 4 bases and 3 bases respectively, with 10 bases between them. DNA for the CDR3: TGTGCCAGCAGCCCGATGGGGAACTACGAGCAGTACTTC. It codes for CASSPMGNYEQYF.

The rearrangement uses TRBV4-1 and TRBJ1-5; D is perhaps TRBD1 (5 bases). The V end was cut by 0 bases, the J end by 6 bases, with 12 bases between. This CDR3 is built from 15 residues. Germline CDR1 is MGHRA and CDR2 is YSYEKL. The CDR3 sequence is CASSQERRGGQPQHF. The DNA for the CDR3 is TGCGCCAGCAGCCAAGAAAGGAGGGGAGGTCAGCCCCAGCATTTT.

This chain connects TRBV29-1 to TRBJ2-7, with 7 positions matching TRBD1. From germline, CDR1 is SQVTM and CDR2 ANQGSEA. This CDR3 is 12 amino acids long. V lost 8 bases to trimming and J lost 3 bases; unmatched junction nucleotides: 7. The CDR3 DNA reads as TGCAGCACCCAGGACAGGAACTACGAGCAGTACTTC. This translates into CSTQDRNYEQYF.

This clonotype was detected ten times or more. The chain has TRBV12-3 or TRBV12-4 and TRBJ1-2, with D hard to call. This CDR3 has 17 residues. The V end lost 0 bases, the J end lost 4 bases, and 18 bases lay between the germline ends. CDR3: CASSLALPAQPPYGYTF. Here the CDR3 DNA reads TGTGCCAGCAGTTTAGCTCTCCCGGCCCAGCCCCCCTATGGCTACACCTTC.

This clonotype was detected ten times or more. V is TRBV27 and J is TRBJ1-4; D perhaps matches TRBD1 (6 bases). From germline, CDR1 is MNHEY and CDR2 SMNVEV (reference sequence). V lost 7 bases and J lost 1, with 13 bases in between. There are 15 residues in the CDR3. The CDR3 DNA sequence: TGTGCCAGCAAGTCGGGGGCTGGAACTAATGAAAAACTGTTTTTT. Translation gives CASKSGAGTNEKLFF. Full variable domain (remainder filled in from reference TRBV27 and TRBJ1-4): EAQVTQNPRYLITVTGKKLTVTCSQNMNHEYMSWYRQDPGLGLRQIYYSMNVEVTDKGDVPEGYKVSRKEKRNFPLILESPSPNQTSLYFCASKSGAGTNEKLFFGSGTQLSVL.

This sequence joins TRBV20-1 and TRBJ2-5; D tentatively fits TRBD1 or TRBD2 (5 bases each). V lost 3 bases and J 5 bases, leaving 19 bases between the germline ends. The CDR3 runs to 15 residues. Per the germline V gene, CDR1 is DFQATT and CDR2 is SNEGSKA (reference sequence). Here the CDR3 DNA reads TGCAGTGCTAGCGAGGGCGGGTTGGGGCGGGAGACCCAGTACTTC. It codes for CSASEGGLGRETQYF.